This TCR beta chain was sequenced for a study of cytomegalovirus exposure and HLA in healthy donors. Study results and caveats: Presence/absence analyses rested on an assumption that sequencing depth was roughly uniform across donors. The likely explanation for a cluster of highly shared sequence variants was sequencing artifact.

Primers for the PCR totalled 60 Vbeta and 13 Jbeta. The protocol was immunoSEQ multiplex PCR, while the TCRdb copy is restricted to in-frame clones and leaves out a portion. The table has 150,000 or so clones, about 84% seen once; the top ten hold 2% to 3%. CDR1 SEHNR and CDR2 FQNEAQ come from the germline V gene (reference sequence). V shed 3 bases and J 5 bases; nucleotides not matched to a gene: 11. The CDR3 sequence is 16 residues long. The table lists this clone with a count of one. Its cognate antigen is unknown. This TCR derives from a man in his fifties or sixties in good health and CMV-seronegative. The chain employs TRBV7-9 and TRBJ2-3, with TRBD2 matching 7 bases. The source material was PBMCs. The CDR3 sequence: CASSLGKSGEVDTQYF. In DNA form, the CDR3 reads TGTGCCAGCAGCTTGGGGAAGAGCGGGGAAGTAGATACGCAGTATTTT.